This TCR beta chain originates from a study of TIL therapy for anti-PD-1-resistant metastatic lung cancer. General study points: Infused TIL clonotypes partially replaced the baseline blood repertoire, then decayed over months.

The V end was cut by 6 bases, the J end by 5 bases, with 20 bases between. The CDR3 is made up of 15 amino acids. The germline gives CDR1 SGDLS, CDR2 YYNGEE. The libraries were made with immunoSEQ v3. Profiling relied on immunoSEQ multiplex PCR, and the TCRdb table lists in-frame clones only, not all of them. The profile shows 40,000 to 60,000 clones, around 79% of them singletons. The time point is: pre-treatment sample, taken before nivolumab and TIL therapy. With regard to this clone: The antigen is unknown.

The chain recombines TRBV9 with TRBJ1-1; D gene uncertain. This receptor was taken from a woman aged 30-79 years with non-small cell lung cancer. Material: blood, obtained at baseline. Here the CDR3 DNA reads TGTGCCAGCACCCGGGAGGTGGGGTATGGAACTGAAGCTTTCTTT. It codes for CASTREVGYGTEAFF.